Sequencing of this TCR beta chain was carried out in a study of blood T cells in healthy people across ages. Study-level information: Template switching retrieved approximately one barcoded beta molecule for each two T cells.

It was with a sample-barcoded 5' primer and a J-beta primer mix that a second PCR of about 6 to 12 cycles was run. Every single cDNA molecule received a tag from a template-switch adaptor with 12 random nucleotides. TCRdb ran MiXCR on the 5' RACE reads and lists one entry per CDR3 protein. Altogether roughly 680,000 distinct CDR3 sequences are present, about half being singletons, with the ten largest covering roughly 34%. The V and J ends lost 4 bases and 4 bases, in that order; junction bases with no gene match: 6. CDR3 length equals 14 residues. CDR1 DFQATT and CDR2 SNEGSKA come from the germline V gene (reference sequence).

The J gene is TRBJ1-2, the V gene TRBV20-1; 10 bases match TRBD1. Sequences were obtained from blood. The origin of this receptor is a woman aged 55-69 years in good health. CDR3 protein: CSAIRTGGVYGYTF. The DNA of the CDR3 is TGCAGTGCTATTCGGACAGGGGGAGTCTATGGCTACACCTTC.